The 2 T cell receptor beta chains reported below all come from one sample, sequenced in a study of spatial heterogeneity in lung cancer. TCRdb analysed the 5' RACE reads with MiXCR anew, one entry per CDR3 protein. This table has 50,000 to 60,000 distinct CDR3 sequences, around 7% appearing once. Time point meaning: blood at routine non-recurrence follow-up after resection. Whole RNA, isolated from tumor, nontumor lung or frozen PBMC, was sequenced without prior sorting. Sequenced material: PBMCs, taken at follow-up. The origin of the receptors is a female donor with early-stage non-small cell lung cancer.

The chain links TRBV5-1 to TRBJ1-1; D is undetermined. This CDR3 is built from 15 residues. Germline CDR1 is SGHRS and CDR2 is YFSETQ. V was shortened by 0 bases and J by 1 base, with 10 bases between the two germline ends. The CDR3 coding sequence is TGCGCCAGCAGCTTGGAGAGGACGGGGAACACTGAAGCTTTCTTT. Translated, it gives CASSLERTGNTEAFF.

As regards this clonotype: A junction end diverges from the germline sequence, so it may reflect a read error. The chain couples TRBV11-2 to TRBJ2-1; D tentatively reads TRBD1 or TRBD2 (6 bases each). The germline V gene has CDR1 SGHAT and CDR2 FQNNGV. The CDR3 contains 16 residues. The CDR3 here is CASSSLWRGSYNEQLF. The CDR3 DNA is TGTGCCAGCAGCTCCCTATGGAGGGGGTCCTACAATGAGCAGCTCTTC.